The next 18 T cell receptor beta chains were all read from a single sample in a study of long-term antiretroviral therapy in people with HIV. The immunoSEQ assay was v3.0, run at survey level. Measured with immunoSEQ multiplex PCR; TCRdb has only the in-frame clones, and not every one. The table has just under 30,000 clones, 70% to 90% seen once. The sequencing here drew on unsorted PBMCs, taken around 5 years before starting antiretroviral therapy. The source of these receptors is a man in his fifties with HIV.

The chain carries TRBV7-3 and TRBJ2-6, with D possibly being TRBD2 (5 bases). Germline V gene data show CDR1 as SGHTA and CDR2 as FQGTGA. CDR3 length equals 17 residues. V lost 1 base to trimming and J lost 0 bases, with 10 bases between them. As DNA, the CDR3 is TGTGCCAGCAGCTTAAGAGGAGGCTCCTCTGGGGCCAACGTCCTGACTTTC. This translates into CASSLRGGSSGANVLTF.

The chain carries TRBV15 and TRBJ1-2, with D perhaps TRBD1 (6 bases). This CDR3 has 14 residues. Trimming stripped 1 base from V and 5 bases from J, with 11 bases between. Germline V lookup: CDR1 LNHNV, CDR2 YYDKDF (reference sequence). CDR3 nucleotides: TGTGCCACCAGCAGAGGGGGGGCCGGATATGGCTACACCTTC. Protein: CATSRGGAGYGYTF.

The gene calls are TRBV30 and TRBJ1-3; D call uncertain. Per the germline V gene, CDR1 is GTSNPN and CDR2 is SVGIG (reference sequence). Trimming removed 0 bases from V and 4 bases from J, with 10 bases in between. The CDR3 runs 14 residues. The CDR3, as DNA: TGTGCCTGGAGTGTACTTAGTGTGGGAAACACCATATATTTT. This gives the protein CAWSVLSVGNTIYF.

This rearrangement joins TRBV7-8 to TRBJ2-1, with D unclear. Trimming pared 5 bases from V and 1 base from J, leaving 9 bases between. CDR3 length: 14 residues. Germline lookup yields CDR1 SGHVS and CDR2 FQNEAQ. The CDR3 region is CASSTHTSYNEQFF. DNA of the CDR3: TGTGCCAGCAGCACCCATACTTCCTACAATGAGCAGTTCTTC.

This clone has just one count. The CDR3 protein is CASSQVPLVGGEQFF. DNA of the CDR3: TGCGCCAGCAGCCAAGTGCCCCTAGTGGGTGGTGAGCAGTTCTTC. J is TRBJ2-1 and V is TRBV4-1; no clear D gene. Per germline, CDR1 MGHRA and CDR2 YSYEKL. The CDR3 contains 15 residues. V dropped 1 base and J dropped 9 bases, with 16 bases sitting between them.

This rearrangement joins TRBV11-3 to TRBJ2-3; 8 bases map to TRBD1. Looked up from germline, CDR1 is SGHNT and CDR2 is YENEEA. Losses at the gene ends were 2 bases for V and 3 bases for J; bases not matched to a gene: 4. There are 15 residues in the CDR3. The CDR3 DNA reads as TGTGCCAGCAGCTTACTACAGGGGGAGACAGATACGCAGTATTTT. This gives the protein CASSLLQGETDTQYF.

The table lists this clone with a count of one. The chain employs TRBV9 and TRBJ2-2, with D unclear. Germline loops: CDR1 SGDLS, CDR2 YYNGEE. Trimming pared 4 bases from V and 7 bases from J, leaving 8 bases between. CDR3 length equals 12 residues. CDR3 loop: CASSPFHGELFF. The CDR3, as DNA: TGTGCCAGCAGCCCCTTTCACGGGGAGCTGTTTTTT.

CDR3 DNA sequence: TGTGCCATCAGCTCTACAGGGTTGGGTGAAAAACTGTTTTTT. It encodes CAISSTGLGEKLFF. The chain is built from TRBV10-3 and TRBJ1-4; D perhaps matches TRBD1 (6 bases). Trimming cost V 6 bases and J 7 bases, with 15 bases left between them. Looked up from germline, CDR1 is ENHRY and CDR2 is SYGVKD. The CDR3 extends over 14 amino acids.

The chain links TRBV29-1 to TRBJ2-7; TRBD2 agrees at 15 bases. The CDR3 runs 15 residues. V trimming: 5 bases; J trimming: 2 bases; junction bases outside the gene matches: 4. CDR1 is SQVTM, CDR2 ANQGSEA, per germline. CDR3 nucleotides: TGCAGCGTTTCTGGACTAGCGGGAGGGCCCTACGAGCAGTACTTC. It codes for CSVSGLAGGPYEQYF.

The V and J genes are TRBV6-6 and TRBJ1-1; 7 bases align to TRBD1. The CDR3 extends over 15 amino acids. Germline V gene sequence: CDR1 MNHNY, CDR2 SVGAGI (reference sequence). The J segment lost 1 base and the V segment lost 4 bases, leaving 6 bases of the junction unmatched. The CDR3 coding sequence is TGTGCCAGCAGTTTCCCCGGGACAGCGAACACTGAAGCTTTCTTT. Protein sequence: CASSFPGTANTEAFF.

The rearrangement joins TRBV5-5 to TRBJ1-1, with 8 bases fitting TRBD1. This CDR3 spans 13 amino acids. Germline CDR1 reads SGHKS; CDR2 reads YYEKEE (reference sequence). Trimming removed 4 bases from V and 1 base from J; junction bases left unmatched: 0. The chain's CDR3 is CASSQGANTEAFF. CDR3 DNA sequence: TGTGCCAGCAGCCAGGGGGCGAACACTGAAGCTTTCTTT.

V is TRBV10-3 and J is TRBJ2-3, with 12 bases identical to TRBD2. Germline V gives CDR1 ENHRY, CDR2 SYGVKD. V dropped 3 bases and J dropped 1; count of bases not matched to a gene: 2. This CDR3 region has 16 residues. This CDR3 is CAISDRTSGGTDTQYF. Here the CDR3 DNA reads TGTGCCATCAGTGACCGGACTAGCGGGGGCACAGATACGCAGTATTTT.

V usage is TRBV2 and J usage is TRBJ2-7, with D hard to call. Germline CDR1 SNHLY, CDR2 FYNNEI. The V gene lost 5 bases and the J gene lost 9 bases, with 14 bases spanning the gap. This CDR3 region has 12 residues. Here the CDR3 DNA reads TGTGCCAGCAGTCCCGGACCGGTAGGGCAGTACTTC. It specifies CASSPGPVGQYF. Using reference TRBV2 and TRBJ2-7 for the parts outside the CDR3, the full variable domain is EPEVTQTPSHQVTQMGQEVILRCVPISNHLYFYWYRQILGQKVEFLVSFYNNEISEKSEIFDDQFSVERPDGSNFTLKIRSTKLEDSAMYFCASSPGPVGQYFGPGTRLTVT.

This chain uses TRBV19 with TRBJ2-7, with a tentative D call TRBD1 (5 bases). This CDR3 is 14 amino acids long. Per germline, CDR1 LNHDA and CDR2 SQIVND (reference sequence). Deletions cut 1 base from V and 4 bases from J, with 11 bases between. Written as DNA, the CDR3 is TGTGCCAGTAGTATAGGAGAGACAGCTTACGAGCAGTACTTC. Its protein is CASSIGETAYEQYF.

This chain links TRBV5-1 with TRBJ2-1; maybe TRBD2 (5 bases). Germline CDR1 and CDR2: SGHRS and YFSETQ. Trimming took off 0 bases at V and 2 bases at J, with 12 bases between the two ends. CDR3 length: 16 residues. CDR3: CASSLAQGLAYNEQFF. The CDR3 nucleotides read TGCGCCAGCAGCTTGGCCCAAGGACTTGCCTACAATGAGCAGTTCTTC.

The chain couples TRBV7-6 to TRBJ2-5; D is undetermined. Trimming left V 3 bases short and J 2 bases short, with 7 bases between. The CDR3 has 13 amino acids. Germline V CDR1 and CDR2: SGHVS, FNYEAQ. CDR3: CASSLGLQETQYF. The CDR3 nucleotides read TGTGCCAGCAGCTTGGGGTTACAAGAGACCCAGTACTTC.

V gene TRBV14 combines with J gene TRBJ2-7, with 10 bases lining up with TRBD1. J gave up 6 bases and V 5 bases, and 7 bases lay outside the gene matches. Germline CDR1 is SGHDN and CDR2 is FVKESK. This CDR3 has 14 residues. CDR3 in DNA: TGTGCCAGCAGCTCCCGGGACAGGGGAGCCGAGCAGTACTTC. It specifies CASSSRDRGAEQYF.

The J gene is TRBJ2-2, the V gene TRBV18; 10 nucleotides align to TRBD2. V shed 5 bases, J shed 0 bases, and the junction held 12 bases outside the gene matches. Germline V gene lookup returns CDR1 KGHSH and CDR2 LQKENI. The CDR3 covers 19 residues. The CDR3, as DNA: TGTGCCAGCTCATTACGTACTAGCGGGATTTCCGCGAACACCGGGGAGCTGTTTTTT. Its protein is CASSLRTSGISANTGELFF. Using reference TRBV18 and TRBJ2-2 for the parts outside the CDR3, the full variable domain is NAGVMQNPRHLVRRRGQEARLRCSPMKGHSHVYWYRQLPEEGLKFMVYLQKENIIDESGMPKERFSAEFPKEGPSILRIQQVVRGDSAAYFCASSLRTSGISANTGELFFGEGSRLTVL.